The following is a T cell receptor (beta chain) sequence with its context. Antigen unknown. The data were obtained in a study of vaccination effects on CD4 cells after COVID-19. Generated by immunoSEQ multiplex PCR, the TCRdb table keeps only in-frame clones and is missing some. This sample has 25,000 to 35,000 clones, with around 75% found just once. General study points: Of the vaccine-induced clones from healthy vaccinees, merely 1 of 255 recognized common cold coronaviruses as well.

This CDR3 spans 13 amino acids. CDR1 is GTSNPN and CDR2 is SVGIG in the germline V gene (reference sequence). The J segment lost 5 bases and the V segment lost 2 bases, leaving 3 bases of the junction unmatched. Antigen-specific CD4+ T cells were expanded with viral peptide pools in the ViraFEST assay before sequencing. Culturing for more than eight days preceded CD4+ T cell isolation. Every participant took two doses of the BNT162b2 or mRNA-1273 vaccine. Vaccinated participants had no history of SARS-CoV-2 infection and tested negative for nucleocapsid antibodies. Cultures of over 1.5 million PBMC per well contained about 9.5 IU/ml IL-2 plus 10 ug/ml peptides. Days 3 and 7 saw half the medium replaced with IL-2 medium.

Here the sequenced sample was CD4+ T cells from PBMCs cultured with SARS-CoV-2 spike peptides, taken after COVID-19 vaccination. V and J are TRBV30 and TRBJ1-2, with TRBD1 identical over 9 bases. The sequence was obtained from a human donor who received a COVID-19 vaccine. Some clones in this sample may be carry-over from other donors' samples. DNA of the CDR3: TGTGCCTGGAGTCTAGGACAGGGGTATGGCTACACCTTC. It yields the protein CAWSLGQGYGYTF.